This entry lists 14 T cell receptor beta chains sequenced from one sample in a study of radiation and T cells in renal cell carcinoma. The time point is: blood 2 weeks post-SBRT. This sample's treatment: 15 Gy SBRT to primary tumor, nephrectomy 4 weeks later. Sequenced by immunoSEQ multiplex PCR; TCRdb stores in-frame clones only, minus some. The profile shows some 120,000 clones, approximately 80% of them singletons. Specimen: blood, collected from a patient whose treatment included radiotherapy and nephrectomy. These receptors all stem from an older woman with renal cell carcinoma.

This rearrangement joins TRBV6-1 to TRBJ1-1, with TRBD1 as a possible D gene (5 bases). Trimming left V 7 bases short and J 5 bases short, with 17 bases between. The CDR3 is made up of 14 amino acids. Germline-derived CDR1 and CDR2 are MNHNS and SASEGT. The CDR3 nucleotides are TGTGCCAGCATTCCGAATGGGGGTTGGACTGAAGCTTTCTTT. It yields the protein CASIPNGGWTEAFF.

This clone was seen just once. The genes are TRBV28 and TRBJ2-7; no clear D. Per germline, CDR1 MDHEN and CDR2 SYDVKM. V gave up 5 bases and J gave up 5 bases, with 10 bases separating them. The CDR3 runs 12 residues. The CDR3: CASSPHTDEQYF. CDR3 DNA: TGTGCCAGCAGTCCCCACACTGACGAGCAGTACTTC. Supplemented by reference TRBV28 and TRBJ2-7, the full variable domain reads DVKVTQSSRYLVKRTGEKVFLECVQDMDHENMFWYRQDPGLGLRLIYFSYDVKMKEKGDIPEGYSVSREKKERFSLILESASTNQTSMYLCASSPHTDEQYFGPGTRLTVT.

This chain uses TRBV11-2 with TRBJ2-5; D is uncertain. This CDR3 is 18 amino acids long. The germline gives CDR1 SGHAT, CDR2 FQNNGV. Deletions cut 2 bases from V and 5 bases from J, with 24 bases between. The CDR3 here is CASSLFNLSGLQRETQYF. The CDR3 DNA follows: TGTGCCAGCAGCTTATTTAATCTCTCGGGTCTCCAAAGGGAGACCCAGTACTTC.

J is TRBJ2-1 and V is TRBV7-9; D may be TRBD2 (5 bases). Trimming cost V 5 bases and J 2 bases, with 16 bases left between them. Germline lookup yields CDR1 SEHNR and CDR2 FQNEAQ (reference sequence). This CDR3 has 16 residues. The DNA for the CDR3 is TGTGCCAGCAGCCCTCCGGGGTCCTCCCCCTACAATGAGCAGTTCTTC. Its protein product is CASSPPGSSPYNEQFF.

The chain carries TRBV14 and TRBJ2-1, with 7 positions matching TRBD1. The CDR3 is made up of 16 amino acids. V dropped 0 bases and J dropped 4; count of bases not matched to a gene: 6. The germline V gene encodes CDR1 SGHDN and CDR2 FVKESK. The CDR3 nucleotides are TGTGCCAGCAGCCAAGATATAGGGACAGCTTACAATGAGCAGTTCTTC. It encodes CASSQDIGTAYNEQFF. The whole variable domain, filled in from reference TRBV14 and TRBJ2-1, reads EAGVTQFPSHSVIEKGQTVTLRCDPISGHDNLYWYRRVMGKEIKFLLHFVKESKQDESGMPNNRFLAERTGGTYSTLKVQPAELEDSGVYFCASSQDIGTAYNEQFFGPGTRLTVL.

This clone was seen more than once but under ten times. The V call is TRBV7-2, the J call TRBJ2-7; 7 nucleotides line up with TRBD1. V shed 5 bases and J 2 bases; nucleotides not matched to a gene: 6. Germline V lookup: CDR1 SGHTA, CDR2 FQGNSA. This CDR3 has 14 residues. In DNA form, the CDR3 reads TGTGCCAGCAGCCCCACAGGGGCCACCTACGAGCAGTACTTC. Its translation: CASSPTGATYEQYF.

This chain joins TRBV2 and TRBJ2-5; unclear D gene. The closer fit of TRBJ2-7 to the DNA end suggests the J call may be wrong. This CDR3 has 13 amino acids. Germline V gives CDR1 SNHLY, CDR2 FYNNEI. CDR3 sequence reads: CASSENLRSEQYF. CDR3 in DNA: TGTGCCAGCAGTGAAAACTTAAGGAGCGAGCAGTACTTC.

CDR3 loop: CASSFGSITSNEQFF. The CDR3 DNA reads TGTGCCAGCAGTTTTGGGTCTATCACGAGCAATGAGCAGTTCTTC. V usage is TRBV27 and J usage is TRBJ2-1; D gene unclear. Germline V CDR1 and CDR2: MNHEY, SMNVEV (reference sequence). Trimming pared 3 bases from V and 6 bases from J, leaving 15 bases between. The CDR3 is 15 residues long.

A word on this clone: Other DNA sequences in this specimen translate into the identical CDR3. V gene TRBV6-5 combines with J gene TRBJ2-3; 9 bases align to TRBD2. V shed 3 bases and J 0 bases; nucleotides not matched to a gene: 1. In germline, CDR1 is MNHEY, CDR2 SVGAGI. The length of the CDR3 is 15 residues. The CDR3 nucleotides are TGTGCCAGCAGTTATAGCGGGGGTAGCACAGATACGCAGTATTTT. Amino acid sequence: CASSYSGGSTDTQYF.

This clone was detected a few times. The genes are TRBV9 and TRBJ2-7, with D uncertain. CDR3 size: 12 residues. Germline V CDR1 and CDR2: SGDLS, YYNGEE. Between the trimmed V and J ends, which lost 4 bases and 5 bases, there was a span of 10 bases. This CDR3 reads CASSRIENEQYF. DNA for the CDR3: TGTGCCAGCAGCCGAATAGAGAACGAGCAGTACTTC.

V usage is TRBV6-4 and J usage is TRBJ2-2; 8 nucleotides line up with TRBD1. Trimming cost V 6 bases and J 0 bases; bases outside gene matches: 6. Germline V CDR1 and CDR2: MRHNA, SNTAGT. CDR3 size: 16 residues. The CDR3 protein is CASSGQGSPNTGELFF. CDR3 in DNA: TGTGCCAGCAGCGGACAGGGTTCCCCGAACACCGGGGAGCTGTTTTTT.

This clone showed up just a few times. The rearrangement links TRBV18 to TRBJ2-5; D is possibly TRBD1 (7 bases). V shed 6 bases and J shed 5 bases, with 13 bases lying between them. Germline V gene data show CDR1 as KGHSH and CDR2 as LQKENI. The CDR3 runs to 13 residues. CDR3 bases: TGTGCCAGCTCCTCCGGAGGGGGCGAGACCCAGTACTTC. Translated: CASSSGGGETQYF.

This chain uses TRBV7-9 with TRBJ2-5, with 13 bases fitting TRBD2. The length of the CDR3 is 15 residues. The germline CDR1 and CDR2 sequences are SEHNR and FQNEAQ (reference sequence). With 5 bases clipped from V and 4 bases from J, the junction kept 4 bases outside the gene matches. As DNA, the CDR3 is TGTGCCAGCAGCCCACGGACTAGCGGGAGAGAGACCCAGTACTTC. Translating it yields CASSPRTSGRETQYF.

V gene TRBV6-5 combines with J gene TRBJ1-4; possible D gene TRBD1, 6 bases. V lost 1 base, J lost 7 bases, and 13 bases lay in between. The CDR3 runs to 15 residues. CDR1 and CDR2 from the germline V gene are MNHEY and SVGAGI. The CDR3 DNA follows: TGTGCCAGCAGTTACTACAGGGATGCGACTGAAAAACTGTTTTTT. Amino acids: CASSYYRDATEKLFF.